This TCR beta chain was sequenced in a study of control samples from healthy donors and cancer patients. Data came from immunoSEQ multiplex PCR; TCRdb stores just in-frame clones and leaves some out. The sample has 90,000 to 100,000 clones, about four fifths seen once. CDR1 SGHRS and CDR2 YFSETQ come from the germline V gene. With 4 bases removed from V and 1 base from J, the gap between germline ends came to 14 bases. The CDR3 consists of 16 residues. This sequence was found in a woman aged 30 to 39 in good health. V gene TRBV5-1 combines with J gene TRBJ2-2; D may match TRBD1 or TRBD2 (5 bases each). Sequences were obtained from blood. CDR3 in amino acids: CASSPLGTENTGELFF. The DNA of the CDR3 is TGCGCCAGCAGCCCCCTTGGGACCGAGAACACCGGGGAGCTGTTTTTT.